This T cell receptor beta chain was retrieved from a study of identical twins. Findings of the study overall: Conclusions rested on cross-sectional statistics rather than following the same donors. Sequences that were out-of-frame, alpha and twin-shared displayed an excess of low generation probability.

TCRdb itself ran the 5' RACE reads through MiXCR, one entry per CDR3 protein. The table records 250,000 to 350,000 distinct CDR3 sequences, more than 6.5% of them present only once. Many counts were recorded for this clonotype. Its antigen remains unknown. Separately, the same data were catalogued under a study of yellow fever vaccine responses in identical twins.

This TCR came from a woman between 18 and 30 years old in good health. The sequencing input was memory (CD45RO+) T cells sorted from blood.

The CDR3 DNA sequence: TGTGCCAGCAGCGTTTTTTCGGGAATTAATGAGCAGTTCTTC. Translated, it gives CASSVFSGINEQFF. This chain joins TRBV9 and TRBJ2-1, with D possibly being TRBD2 (5 bases). Trimming cost V 2 bases and J 7 bases, with 13 bases left between them. CDR1 and CDR2 (germline): SGDLS, YYNGEE. The CDR3 is made up of 14 amino acids.